This T cell receptor (beta chain) was sequenced for a study of CD8 T cells in Susac syndrome. TCR beta sequencing covered blood CD8+ and CD4+ T cells. The patients serving as multiple sclerosis controls were treatment-naive. They had stable or active relapsing-remitting disease and fulfilled revised McDonald criteria. An input of roughly 0.5 to 1 ug of RNA was subjected to reverse transcription using random hexamers. With immunoSEQ multiplex PCR, TCR beta CDR3 was amplified across 54 Vbeta and 13 Jbeta. One entry per CDR3 protein, called by TCRdb with MiXCR from the immunoSEQ multiplex PCR reads. Of 150,000 to 200,000 distinct CDR3 sequences listed, 90% to 96% were seen once; the top ten hold around 0.09%. The CDR3 contains 15 residues. In germline, CDR1 is MNHNY, CDR2 SVGAGI (reference sequence). V was pared by 6 bases and J by 0 bases, with 7 bases of the junction left unmatched.

Material: CD4+ T cells from PBMCs. The clonotype originates from a human donor with multiple sclerosis. V gene TRBV6-6 combines with J gene TRBJ2-7, with 8 bases that match TRBD1. CDR3 amino acids: CASRFGTGPSYEQYF. The CDR3 DNA reads TGTGCCAGCAGATTCGGGACAGGACCCTCCTACGAGCAGTACTTC.